This T cell receptor beta chain was profiled in a study of spatial heterogeneity in lung cancer. This clonotype showed up just a few times. Trimming at V came to 3 bases and at J to 6 bases, leaving 8 bases not matched to a gene. This CDR3 region has 15 residues. Germline CDR1 is LNHNV and CDR2 is YYDKDF (reference sequence). Every molecule of TCR cDNA had its own unique molecular identifier. In TCRdb, the 5' RACE reads were re-called with MiXCR into one record per CDR3 protein. In the table there are tens of thousands of distinct CDR3 sequences, 9.5% to 15% of which are singletons. As to time point: sample taken at primary tumor resection.

The sequence was obtained from a male donor with early-stage non-small cell lung cancer. The chain has TRBV15 and TRBJ2-1, with 7 bases aligning to TRBD1. Sequenced here: PBMCs, sampled at surgery. In DNA, the CDR3 is TGTGCCACCAGCAGTGATAAGGACAGGATCAATGAGCAGTTCTTC. It encodes CATSSDKDRINEQFF.